This entry describes one T cell receptor beta chain. The data were taken from a study of blood T cell repertoires in COVID-19. Per germline, CDR1 MDHEN and CDR2 SYDVKM. The CDR3 spans 12 residues. Trimming took 9 bases from V and 0 from J, leaving 8 bases between them. Data came from immunoSEQ multiplex PCR; TCRdb stores just in-frame clones and leaves some out. The data show 85,000 to 120,000 clones, with 71% seen just once and 0.75% to 1% held by the top ten. This chain joins TRBV28 and TRBJ1-1, with unresolved D. The TCR comes from a human donor with acute or convalescent COVID-19. The donor label of this sample is uncertain. Sequencing was performed on peripheral blood. The CDR3 sequence: CASLTVNTEAFF. For the CDR3, the DNA is TGTGCCAGTCTAACAGTGAACACTGAAGCTTTCTTT.